This TCR beta chain was captured in a study of shared T cell receptors in the human thymus (dated by TCRdb to the early 2020s). For the study in its entirety: The study investigated the way shared, self-reactive T-cell receptor alpha chains are produced in the human thymus.

The library was generated by the immunoSEQ multiplex PCR assay. The immuneACCESS repertoire file appears here via TCRdb, limited to in-frame rearrangements. These files lack a portion of the clones; in checked studies, under half of the deficit traces to unresolved V genes, and the cause of the others is not known. Present in this sample are some 640,000 clones, over 75% of which were seen just once. The top ten clonotypes cover 0.0094% of the sample. As for this clone: The target of this receptor is not known. No base quality information exists; no much larger clone differs at one position.

These data also formed part of another study, on human thymus T cells. As described in the second report: In Finland, the donors were immunologically healthy infants who were having open corrective cardiac surgery for congenital heart defects. The thymus tissue came from surgical resects taken out during corrective cardiac surgery. Usage of V and J gene segments appeared to be biased in both the thymic and the peripheral blood repertoires. The related research reported highly overlapping thymic TCR repertoires among unrelated individuals. The study used eight infant thymus samples plus four related peripheral blood samples to characterize TCR alpha and beta repertoires. The cohort included about 6 male and a couple of female infants, with donor ages spanning 7 to 244 days. After being mechanically released from the tissue, thymocytes were kept at -70 degrees C in pellets of about 9-32 million cells. Genomic DNA was extracted from frozen cell pellets with a QIAsymphony instrument. The immunoSEQ multiplex PCR assay was used to amplify the TCRB and TCRAD loci from a standardized quantity of quality-controlled genomic DNA. The amplicons covered the V(D)J region and were long enough to include the CDR3 and to identify the V and J genes. Amplicon sequencing was performed on an Illumina platform through the commercial immunoSEQ service. Primer bias and sequencing errors were corrected as previously described, and TCRAD and TCRB definitions were based on the IMGT database. The repertoires were analysed using immunoSEQ Analyzer 3.0 and VDJTools for basic statistics, V/J segment usage, diversity estimates, rarefaction and pairwise overlap. Diversity was estimated with Chao1, ChaoE, Efron-Thisted, Shannon and inverse Simpson indices, and also on datasets down-sampled to the smallest sample. Repertoire overlap used strict matching of CDR3 nucleotide sequence, V gene and J gene, with Jaccard-based multidimensional scaling clustering. Thymus samples yielded on average roughly 790,000 unique TCRB clonotypes, compared with 65,000 to 100,000 from blood samples.

The sample was thymocytes. The origin of this receptor is a boy under two years old with a congenital heart defect. Donor details come from another sample of the same person, matched by shared clones.

The DNA sequence is given as TGCGCCAGCAGCAAGCCAACTAGCGGGGGAAGCACAGATACGCAGTATTTT. It codes for CASSKPTSGGSTDTQYF. The chain is encoded by TRBV4-1 joined to TRBJ2-3; 11 nucleotides in the junction match TRBD2. From cysteine to phenylalanine, the CDR3 is 17 amino acids long. CDR3 DNA only is kept here, 51 bases in frame from base 1. The V end gives up 5 bases and the J end 0 bases, leaving 7 bases in the junction not matched to a gene. From a lookup of the germline V gene, CDR1 and CDR2 are MGHRA and YSYEKL.